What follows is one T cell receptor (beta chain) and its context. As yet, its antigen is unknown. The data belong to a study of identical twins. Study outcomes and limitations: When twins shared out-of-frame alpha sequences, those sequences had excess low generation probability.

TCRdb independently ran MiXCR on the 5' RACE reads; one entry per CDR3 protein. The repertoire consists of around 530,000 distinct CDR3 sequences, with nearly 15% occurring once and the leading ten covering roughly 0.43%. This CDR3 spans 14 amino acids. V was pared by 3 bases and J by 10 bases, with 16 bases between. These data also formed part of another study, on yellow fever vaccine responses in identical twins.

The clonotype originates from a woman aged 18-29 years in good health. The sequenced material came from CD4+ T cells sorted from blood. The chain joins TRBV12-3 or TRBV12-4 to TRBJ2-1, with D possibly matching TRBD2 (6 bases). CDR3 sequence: CASSFAGSGSEQFF. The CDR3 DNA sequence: TGTGCCAGCAGTTTCGCGGGGTCAGGGTCGGAGCAGTTCTTC.